This passage covers 23 T cell receptor beta chains from one sample sequenced in a study of neurological immune-mediated disorders (dated by TCRdb to between 2019 and 2020). Library method: 5' RACE. Instrument on record: Illumina HiSeq 2500. TCRdb reworked the public reads: Q25 trimming with fastp, MiXCR clone assembly, productive beta chains retained. Under each unique CDR3 protein, matching rows form one entry showing the most common genes and DNA. This sample has some 54,000 distinct CDR3 sequences in its table, and roughly a tenth of those were observed once. The ten top clones hold around 6.7% of the sample. What this sample's time point label stands for: longitudinal time-point 1 (baseline). The sample was PBMCs. These receptors were collected from a male donor with HTLV-1-associated myelopathy (HAM/TSP).

This clonotype was detected many times. This chain connects TRBV11-3 to TRBJ2-7; 8 bases are a match to TRBD2. CDR3 length: 15 residues. CDR1 and CDR2 (germline): SGHNT, YENEEA. V was clipped by 4 bases and J by 4 bases; unmatched bases: 9. CDR3 nucleotide sequence: TGTGCCAGCAGCTCGAGCGGGGGCGCGCGGTACGAGCAGTACTTC. It is translated as CASSSSGGARYEQYF.

This clonotype was seen many times. This chain links TRBV7-6 with TRBJ2-7; 8 bases line up with TRBD1. Germline assignment: CDR1 SGHVS and CDR2 FNYEAQ. J lost 7 bases, V lost 3 bases, and 8 bases had no gene match. The CDR3 totals 14 residues. In nucleotides, the CDR3 is TGTGCCAGCAGCTTCGGACAGGGTTCGGGGGAGCAGTACTTC. Residues: CASSFGQGSGEQYF.

This clonotype showed up many times. CDR3 region: CASSTRGGASNSPLHF. In DNA form, the CDR3 reads TGTGCCAGCAGTACCCGAGGGGGGGCGAGTAATTCACCCCTCCACTTT. This chain joins TRBV6-5 and TRBJ1-6, with TRBD1 as a possible D gene (6 bases). Germline CDR1 reads MNHEY; CDR2 reads SVGAGI. The CDR3 is 16 residues long. V lost 5 bases, J lost 6 bases, and 17 bases lay in between.

Many counts were recorded for this clonotype. This chain joins TRBV5-1 and TRBJ1-1; TRBD1 matches at 7 bases. Germline V gene lookup returns CDR1 SGHRS and CDR2 YFSETQ. There are 15 residues in the CDR3. J lost 5 bases, V lost 7 bases, and 14 bases had no gene match. The CDR3 here is CASQTGSQVPTEAFF. CDR3 DNA: TGCGCCAGCCAGACAGGGTCCCAGGTACCAACTGAAGCTTTCTTT.

This clonotype was counted at least ten times. The V and J genes are TRBV6-2 or TRBV6-3 and TRBJ1-1; no reliable D call. The CDR3 is 14 amino acids. Deletions cut 2 bases from V and 1 base from J, with 8 bases between. Germline assignment: CDR1 MNHEY and CDR2 SVGEGT. The CDR3 sequence is CASSYRESNTEAFF. The DNA for the CDR3 is TGTGCCAGCAGTTACCGCGAGTCGAACACTGAAGCTTTCTTT.

On this clonotype itself: A much larger clone is a single base away; this may be a read error. This sequence joins TRBV7-8 and TRBJ2-5; D remains unclear. The CDR3 totals 15 residues. Germline CDR1 SGHVS, CDR2 FQNEAQ. Written as DNA, the CDR3 is TGTGCCAGCAGCTTGGACCTCGATATTCCAGAGAACCAGTACTTC. The encoded protein is CASSLDLDIPENQYF. Full variable domain (remainder filled in from reference TRBV7-8 and TRBJ2-5): GAGVSQSPRYKVAKRGQDVALRCDPISGHVSLFWYQQALGQGPEFLTYFQNEAQLDKSGLPSDRFFAERPEGSVSTLKIQRTQQEDSAVYLCASSLDLDIPENQYFGPGTRLLVL.

This clonotype was found many times. The J gene is TRBJ1-6, the V gene TRBV7-2; perhaps TRBD1 as D (5 bases). The CDR3 consists of 15 residues. Germline assignment: CDR1 SGHTA and CDR2 FQGNSA. Trimming took off 6 bases at V and 8 bases at J, with 17 bases between the two ends. CDR3 region: CASSQTGTRDSPLHF. The CDR3 DNA reads TGTGCCAGCAGTCAGACCGGGACTAGGGATTCACCCCTCCACTTT.

This clonotype was found many times. The chain has TRBV3-1 and TRBJ2-3; tentatively, D is TRBD2 (5 bases). From germline, CDR1 is LGHDT and CDR2 YNNKEL (reference sequence). V dropped 0 bases and J dropped 2 bases, with 12 bases sitting between them. This CDR3 has 16 residues. The CDR3 loop is CASSQETPSITDTQYF. The CDR3 DNA reads TGTGCCAGCAGCCAAGAGACTCCTAGCATCACAGATACGCAGTATTTT.

This clonotype has a count of ten or more. This sequence joins TRBV25-1 and TRBJ2-5, with D unclear. The CDR3 length is 11 residues. Germline CDR1 is MGHDK and CDR2 is SYGVNS. Trimming cost V 7 bases and J 5 bases, with 8 bases left between them. The CDR3 DNA is TGTGCCAGCATGCTTGTCGAGACCCAGTACTTC. Amino acid sequence: CASMLVETQYF. The full variable domain, in which reference TRBV25-1 and TRBJ2-5 provide the parts outside the CDR3, is EADIYQTPRYLVIGTGKKITLECSQTMGHDKMYWYQQDPGMELHLIHYSYGVNSTEKGDLSSESTVSRIRTEHFPLTLESARPSHTSQYLCASMLVETQYFGPGTRLLVL.

This clonotype was recorded a few times. The rearrangement uses TRBV3-1 and TRBJ1-6, with TRBD1 as a possible D gene (6 bases). CDR3 length: 15 residues. V dropped 2 bases and J dropped 7 bases, with 12 bases sitting between them. Germline assignment: CDR1 LGHDT and CDR2 YNNKEL (reference sequence). The DNA for the CDR3 is TGTGCCAGCAGCCAATACCGACAGGCCAATTCACCCCTCCACTTT. Translated: CASSQYRQANSPLHF.

This clonotype was seen repeatedly, ten times or more. The chain combines TRBV7-8 with TRBJ2-5; the D call may be TRBD1 or TRBD2 (6 bases each). CDR3 length equals 15 residues. V lost 4 bases and J 1 base, leaving 13 bases between the germline ends. CDR1 SGHVS and CDR2 FQNEAQ come from the germline V gene. The CDR3 bases are TGTGCCAGCAGCTCCCGGGGGCCTCTCCAAGAGACCCAGTACTTC. Translating it yields CASSSRGPLQETQYF.

This clonotype showed up many times. The V gene is TRBV7-9, the J gene TRBJ1-1; TRBD1 aligns across 9 bases. Trimming cost V 3 bases and J 3 bases; bases outside gene matches: 2. CDR1 and CDR2 (germline): SEHNR, FQNEAQ (reference sequence). The CDR3 sequence is 14 residues long. This CDR3 is CASSFGTGYTEAFF. CDR3 sequence (DNA): TGTGCCAGCAGCTTCGGGACAGGGTACACTGAAGCTTTCTTT.

V and J are TRBV7-2 and TRBJ1-1; D gene uncertain. The CDR3 is 13 residues long. The V end was cut by 0 bases, the J end by 7 bases, with 9 bases between. From germline, CDR1 is SGHTA and CDR2 FQGNSA. In nucleotides, the CDR3 is TGTGCCAGCAGCTTAGCGGGCGCACTTGAAGCTTTCTTT. Translating it yields CASSLAGALEAFF.

This clonotype was recorded many times. The genes are TRBV27 and TRBJ2-7; 9 nucleotides line up with TRBD1. The V and J ends lost 3 bases and 3 bases, in that order; junction bases with no gene match: 12. Germline V CDR1 and CDR2: MNHEY, SMNVEV (reference sequence). The CDR3 loop spans 17 amino acids. DNA for the CDR3: TGTGCCAGCAGTTTCCATCCCGACAGACAGGGGGGCTACGAGCAGTACTTC. Protein: CASSFHPDRQGGYEQYF.

The chain combines TRBV29-1 with TRBJ1-2, with a weak D call TRBD1 (5 bases). CDR3 length: 13 amino acids. Deletions cut 4 bases from V and 0 bases from J, with 9 bases between. The germline V gene encodes CDR1 SQVTM and CDR2 ANQGSEA. CDR3 sequence: CSVAQGSNYGYTF. The CDR3 bases are TGCAGCGTTGCCCAGGGCTCTAACTATGGCTACACCTTC.

This clonotype qualifies as medium-sized. The CDR3 DNA reads TGTGCCAGCAGTTTAAGTACTAGAACTCAGCCCCAGCATTTT. Translation: CASSLSTRTQPQHF. This sequence joins TRBV12-3 or TRBV12-4 and TRBJ1-5; D is unclear. The ends were cut back, 2 bases at V and 6 bases at J, with 11 bases in the middle. The CDR3 is 14 residues long.

This clonotype occurred many times. The chain combines TRBV7-2 with TRBJ2-7; the match to TRBD2 covers 9 bases. This CDR3 region has 14 residues. The trim removed 3 bases at V and 5 bases at J, leaving 5 bases unmatched. In germline, CDR1 is SGHTA, CDR2 FQGNSA. CDR3 residues: CASSFSGGGDEQYF. CDR3 DNA sequence: TGTGCCAGCAGCTTTAGCGGGGGAGGTGACGAGCAGTACTTC.

This clonotype was counted at least ten times. The chain couples TRBV28 to TRBJ2-2, with 8 bases fitting TRBD1. The CDR3 is made up of 16 amino acids. Per germline, CDR1 MDHEN and CDR2 SYDVKM. Trimming took 7 bases from V and 1 from J; bases not matched to a gene: 8. The CDR3 DNA reads TGTGCCAGCAACCTCGGCAGGGGGCGGAACACCGGGGAGCTGTTTTTT. This translates into CASNLGRGRNTGELFF.

This clonotype occurred many times. The V call is TRBV28, the J call TRBJ2-4; TRBD1 agrees at 12 bases. The CDR3 loop spans 16 amino acids. The J segment lost 9 bases and the V segment lost 5 bases, leaving 11 bases of the junction unmatched. CDR1 is MDHEN and CDR2 is SYDVKM in the germline V gene. The DNA for the CDR3 is TGTGCCAGCAGTCCCAAGGGACAGGGGGCGCGGGGCATTCAGTACTTC. Its protein is CASSPKGQGARGIQYF. Supplemented by reference TRBV28 and TRBJ2-4, the full variable domain reads DVKVTQSSRYLVKRTGEKVFLECVQDMDHENMFWYRQDPGLGLRLIYFSYDVKMKEKGDIPEGYSVSREKKERFSLILESASTNQTSMYLCASSPKGQGARGIQYFGAGTRLSVL.

This clonotype occurred many times. The V call is TRBV9, the J call TRBJ1-2; 7 bases are a match to TRBD1. J gave up 8 bases and V 6 bases, and 16 bases lay outside the gene matches. Germline CDR1 SGDLS, CDR2 YYNGEE. The CDR3 sequence is 15 residues long. The CDR3 region is CASTRGEGATRGYTF. The CDR3 DNA sequence: TGTGCCAGCACCCGCGGGGAGGGGGCGACCCGCGGCTACACCTTC.

This clonotype was recorded many times. For the CDR3, the DNA is TGCGCCAGCAGTGAGATCGGCAATCAGCCCCAGCATTTT. The encoded protein is CASSEIGNQPQHF. The rearrangement uses TRBV10-2 and TRBJ1-5, with D unclear. The CDR3 loop spans 13 amino acids. The germline V and J ends were trimmed by 2 bases and 2 bases, with 4 bases remaining between them. Per the germline V gene, CDR1 is WSHSY and CDR2 is SAAADI.

Ten or more counts support this clonotype. This chain links TRBV7-2 with TRBJ1-1; weak D call: TRBD1 (5 bases). Germline values: CDR1 SGHTA, CDR2 FQGNSA. The CDR3 contains 15 residues. The V end was cut by 5 bases, the J end by 0 bases, with 13 bases between. CDR3 nucleotide sequence: TGTGCCAGCAGCCCCCGACAGACCATGAACACTGAAGCTTTCTTT. The encoded protein is CASSPRQTMNTEAFF. Full variable domain (missing parts from reference TRBV7-2 and TRBJ1-1): GAGVSQSPSNKVTEKGKDVELRCDPISGHTALYWYRQSLGQGLEFLIYFQGNSAPDKSGLPSDRFSAERTGGSVSTLTIQRTQQEDSAVYLCASSPRQTMNTEAFFGQGTRLTVV.

This clonotype was seen ten or more times. This chain joins TRBV20-1 and TRBJ2-1, with TRBD1 as a possible D gene (6 bases). The CDR3 is made up of 15 amino acids. Germline values: CDR1 DFQATT, CDR2 SNEGSKA (reference sequence). Trimming took off 5 bases at V and 3 bases at J, with 17 bases between the two ends. DNA for the CDR3: TGCAGTGCTGGACTGACAGGTCGTATCTACAATGAGCAGTTCTTC. Protein sequence: CSAGLTGRIYNEQFF.